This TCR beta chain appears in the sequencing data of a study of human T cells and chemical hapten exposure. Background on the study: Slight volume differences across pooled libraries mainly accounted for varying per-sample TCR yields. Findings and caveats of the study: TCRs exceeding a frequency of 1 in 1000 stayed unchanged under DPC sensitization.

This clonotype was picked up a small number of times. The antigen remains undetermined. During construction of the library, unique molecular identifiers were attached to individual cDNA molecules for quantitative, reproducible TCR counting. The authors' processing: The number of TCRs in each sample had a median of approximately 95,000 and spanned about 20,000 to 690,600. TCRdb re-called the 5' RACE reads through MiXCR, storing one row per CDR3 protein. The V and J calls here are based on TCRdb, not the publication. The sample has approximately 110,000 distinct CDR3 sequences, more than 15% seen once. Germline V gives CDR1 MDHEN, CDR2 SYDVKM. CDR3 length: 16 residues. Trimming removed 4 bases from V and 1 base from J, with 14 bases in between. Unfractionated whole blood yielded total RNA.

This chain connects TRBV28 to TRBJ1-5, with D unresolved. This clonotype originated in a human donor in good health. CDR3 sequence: CASSSLTGVSNQPQHF. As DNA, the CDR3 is TGTGCCAGCAGTTCATTGACGGGAGTGAGCAATCAGCCCCAGCATTTT.